This note documents a single T cell receptor beta chain sequence. What it binds is not known. The table came from immunoSEQ multiplex PCR; TCRdb's copy has only in-frame clones and leaves some out. This table holds tens of thousands of clones, roughly 87% found once. V lost 2 bases and J lost 9; bases outside the gene matches: 8. The CDR3 loop spans 17 amino acids. CDR1 and CDR2 from the germline V gene are SEHNR and FQNEAQ (reference sequence). This sample is drawn from a study of T cells in localized non-small cell lung cancer. Whole-study findings and limits: Tumor trailed uninvolved adjacent lung in T cell clonality, which peaked there. Paired adjacent lung recovered a median around 60 of the top 100 tumor clones. Only one tumor region went through sequencing, so heterogeneity may still be there.

The rearrangement joins TRBV7-9 to TRBJ1-6, with 12 bases fitting TRBD1. The TCR was taken from a woman aged 35-75 years with stage I lung adenocarcinoma. The specimen was peripheral blood, collected before any cancer treatment. CDR3 sequence reads: CASSLTGQGAVGSPLHF. Written as DNA, the CDR3 is TGTGCCAGCAGCTTAACGGGACAGGGGGCTGTTGGTTCACCCCTCCACTTT. The variable domain in full, with the rest retrieved from reference TRBV7-9 and TRBJ1-6, is DTGVSQNPRHKITKRGQNVTFRCDPISEHNRLYWYRQTLGQGPEFLTYFQNEAQLEKSRLLSDRFSAERPKGSFSTLEIQRTEQGDSAMYLCASSLTGQGAVGSPLHFGNGTRLTVT.